This T cell receptor beta chain was recovered during a study of blood T cell repertoires in COVID-19. Across the whole study: Nucleic acid was either cDNA or gDNA, and it came from T cells, B-cell-depleted T cells, or PBMCs.

Per germline, CDR1 LNHNV and CDR2 YYDKDF (reference sequence). The ends were cut back, 0 bases at V and 2 bases at J, with 8 bases in the middle. The CDR3 loop spans 14 amino acids. Libraries were prepared by immunoSEQ multiplex PCR; TCRdb keeps only in-frame clonotypes and omits some of them. The data contain 40,000 to 55,000 clones, under 85% of them singletons. The sequencing sample was made of peripheral blood. This receptor was identified in a man aged 40-49 years with acute or convalescent COVID-19. This chain joins TRBV15 and TRBJ2-7, with D perhaps matching TRBD1 (6 bases). The CDR3 spells CATSREAGAYEQYF. CDR3 bases: TGTGCCACCAGCAGAGAGGCAGGGGCCTACGAGCAGTACTTC.